The 30 T cell receptor beta chains presented below share a single source sample, sequenced in a study of post-analysis software for immune sequencing data. cDNA libraries for TCR beta contained unique molecular identifiers. TCRdb passed the PCR reads through MiXCR, listing each CDR3 protein once. The sample carries over 700,000 distinct CDR3 sequences, just under 30% recorded once. Study conclusions and caveats: The five TRBV segments detected at higher frequency in patients than in controls included TRBV5-6, TRBV5-1 and TRBV20-1.

Their antigen targets remain unknown. Sequenced: blood. These receptors were obtained from a girl under 18 with multiple sclerosis.

A few counts support this clonotype. This chain links TRBV20-1 with TRBJ2-1; 7 bases map to TRBD1. Germline V CDR1 and CDR2: DFQATT, SNEGSKA (reference sequence). Trimming cost V 4 bases and J 1 base; bases outside gene matches: 7. The CDR3 runs 15 residues. CDR3 sequence: CSATMTGNSYNEQFF. CDR3 DNA sequence: TGCAGTGCTACCATGACAGGGAATTCCTACAATGAGCAGTTCTTC.

The rearrangement joins TRBV3-1 to TRBJ2-5; no definite D call. Germline CDR1 is LGHDT and CDR2 is YNNKEL (reference sequence). The ends were cut back, 4 bases at V and 1 base at J, with 10 bases in the middle. The CDR3 runs 14 residues. The CDR3: CASSRALPQETQYF. The CDR3 coding sequence is TGTGCCAGCAGCCGAGCACTTCCCCAAGAGACCCAGTACTTC.

The table lists this clonotype with many counts. The chain couples TRBV27 to TRBJ2-7; 9 bases align to TRBD1. The V gene's germline CDR1 is MNHEY and CDR2 SMNVEV (reference sequence). CDR3 length: 13 amino acids. V was pared by 5 bases and J by 5 bases, with 4 bases of the junction left unmatched. Here the CDR3 reads CASSRQGVNEQYF. CDR3 DNA: TGTGCCAGCAGTCGACAGGGGGTCAACGAGCAGTACTTC.

This clonotype has a handful of counts. V and J are TRBV4-3 and TRBJ2-1, with D possibly being TRBD1 or TRBD2 (5 bases each). Germline-derived CDR1 and CDR2 are LGHNA and YSLEER. The CDR3 is 15 residues long. The V and J ends lost 3 bases and 0 bases respectively, with 9 bases between them. This chain's CDR3 is CASSQGESSYNEQFF. In DNA form, the CDR3 reads TGCGCCAGCAGCCAGGGGGAGAGCTCCTACAATGAGCAGTTCTTC.

This clonotype was picked up a small number of times. The chain links TRBV7-2 to TRBJ2-3; TRBD2 matches at 13 bases. CDR3 length equals 16 residues. The V segment lost 3 bases and the J segment 6 bases; nucleotides outside the gene matches: 6. CDR1 SGHTA and CDR2 FQGNSA come from the germline V gene. The CDR3 nucleotides are TGTGCCAGCAGCTTCCGACTAGCGGGGGGTGGGGATACGCAGTATTTT. Its protein is CASSFRLAGGGDTQYF.

The chain links TRBV21-1 to TRBJ2-1; the table's D call, TRBD1, was not checked against the DNA. TRBV21-1 is a known pseudogene. CDR3 size: 15 residues. The CDR3 protein is CAKTSGTGADNEQFF. Here the CDR3 DNA reads TGTGCCAAGACCTCCGGGACAGGGGCCGACAATGAGCAGTTCTTC.

This clonotype was counted only a few times. This sequence joins TRBV20-1 and TRBJ2-5; D remains unclear. CDR3 length: 16 amino acids. V gave up 3 bases and J gave up 3 bases, with 20 bases separating them. Germline V gene data show CDR1 as DFQATT and CDR2 as SNEGSKA (reference sequence). This chain's CDR3 is CSASYGPGAKEETQYF. CDR3 nucleotides: TGCAGTGCTAGTTATGGGCCAGGCGCCAAAGAAGAGACCCAGTACTTC.

The chain carries TRBV20-1 and TRBJ2-7; D is unresolved. Per germline, CDR1 DFQATT and CDR2 SNEGSKA (reference sequence). This CDR3 contains 14 residues. V lost 5 bases, J lost 0 bases, and 14 bases lay in between. CDR3 loop: CSAPDTRSSYEQYF. Written as DNA, the CDR3 is TGCAGTGCTCCAGATACCAGGAGCTCCTACGAGCAGTACTTC.

This clonotype was picked up a small number of times. CDR3 bases: TGTGCCAGCAGCTTGGGACGGGACGGAGGCTACACCTTC. It specifies CASSLGRDGGYTF. V gene TRBV7-2 combines with J gene TRBJ1-2; possible D gene TRBD1, 5 bases. Germline V lookup: CDR1 SGHTA, CDR2 FQGNSA. This CDR3 is 13 amino acids long. V gave up 3 bases and J gave up 8 bases, with 13 bases separating them.

The V call is TRBV6-6, the J call TRBJ1-1; the D is unclear. The CDR3 sequence is 15 residues long. The V gene's germline CDR1 is MNHNY and CDR2 SVGAGI (reference sequence). Trimming cost V 2 bases and J 4 bases, with 14 bases left between them. CDR3 nucleotide sequence: TGTGCCAGCAGTTACATCGGGCGCGGAGGCACTGAAGCTTTCTTT. Translating it yields CASSYIGRGGTEAFF.

The chain is built from TRBV2 and TRBJ1-1; D ambiguous. This CDR3 has 14 amino acids. The ends were cut back, 7 bases at V and 1 base at J, with 13 bases in the middle. Germline V lookup: CDR1 SNHLY, CDR2 FYNNEI. The CDR3 DNA reads TGTGCCAGCACCGAGAGGTGGGAGAACACTGAAGCTTTCTTT. The encoded protein is CASTERWENTEAFF. Looking up the rest from reference TRBV2 and TRBJ1-1 gives the full variable domain: EPEVTQTPSHQVTQMGQEVILRCVPISNHLYFYWYRQILGQKVEFLVSFYNNEISEKSEIFDDQFSVERPDGSNFTLKIRSTKLEDSAMYFCASTERWENTEAFFGQGTRLTVV.

A few counts support this clonotype. The V call is TRBV6-6, the J call TRBJ2-7; D not certain. The V gene lost 5 bases and the J gene lost 7 bases, with 12 bases spanning the gap. The CDR3 runs 12 residues. Germline loops: CDR1 MNHNY, CDR2 SVGAGI (reference sequence). The CDR3 DNA reads as TGTGCCAGCAGTCAATTTATAGGGGAGCAGTACTTC. It specifies CASSQFIGEQYF.

This clonotype was recorded at least ten times. The J gene is TRBJ2-6, the V gene TRBV29-1, with TRBD1 as a possible D gene (5 bases). CDR3 length equals 15 residues. The ends were cut back, 6 bases at V and 0 bases at J, with 12 bases in the middle. Germline CDR1 reads SQVTM; CDR2 reads ANQGSEA. The CDR3 sequence is CSVRTQSSGANVLTF. In nucleotides, the CDR3 is TGCAGCGTCCGGACACAAAGCTCTGGGGCCAACGTCCTGACTTTC.

This clonotype was seen only a few times. The V and J genes are TRBV10-1 and TRBJ2-5; D gene ambiguous. This CDR3 contains 13 residues. The V end lost 3 bases, the J end lost 1 base, and 6 bases lay between the germline ends. Germline V gene lookup returns CDR1 WNHNN and CDR2 SYGVQD (reference sequence). The CDR3 loop is CASSEGFQETQYF. In DNA form, the CDR3 reads TGCGCCAGCAGTGAAGGGTTCCAAGAGACCCAGTACTTC.

The chain is built from TRBV28 and TRBJ2-7, with D possibly being TRBD1 (5 bases). V shed 5 bases and J shed 2 bases, with 13 bases lying between them. The germline CDR1 and CDR2 sequences are MDHEN and SYDVKM. The CDR3 contains 14 residues. The CDR3 nucleotides are TGTGCCAGCAGTGGGGCAGCGCCTACCTACGAGCAGTACTTC. It specifies CASSGAAPTYEQYF.

In regard to this clonotype: Mismatch with germline at one junction end may stem from a read error. CDR3 sequence: CSIESFGAYEQYF. Written as DNA, the CDR3 is TGCAGCATTGAATCATTTGGGGCATACGAGCAGTACTTC. V gene TRBV29-1 combines with J gene TRBJ2-7; D is possibly TRBD1 (5 bases). CDR1 is SQVTM, CDR2 ANQGSEA, per germline. The CDR3 is 13 residues long.

This clonotype was seen only a few times. The chain couples TRBV28 to TRBJ1-5, with 7 bases fitting TRBD1. This CDR3 contains 16 residues. The trim removed 5 bases at V and 4 bases at J, leaving 11 bases unmatched. CDR1 and CDR2 (germline): MDHEN, SYDVKM. CDR3 sequence: CASSRDSGPRNQPQHF. DNA of the CDR3: TGTGCCAGCAGTCGGGACAGTGGACCAAGAAATCAGCCCCAGCATTTT. The full variable domain, rest sourced from reference TRBV28 and TRBJ1-5, is DVKVTQSSRYLVKRTGEKVFLECVQDMDHENMFWYRQDPGLGLRLIYFSYDVKMKEKGDIPEGYSVSREKKERFSLILESASTNQTSMYLCASSRDSGPRNQPQHFGDGTRLSIL.

Details on this clonotype: One end of the junction fails to match germline, which may point to a read error. J is TRBJ2-7 and V is TRBV15; 9 bases align to TRBD1. Germline assignment: CDR1 LNHNV and CDR2 YYDKDF (reference sequence). This CDR3 spans 15 amino acids. The CDR3 loop reads CTTSRGGQGRNEQYF. CDR3 nucleotides: TGTACCACCAGCAGGGGAGGACAGGGGAGGAACGAGCAGTACTTC.

This chain uses TRBV4-3 with TRBJ2-1, with a tentative D call TRBD2 (6 bases). V lost 3 bases, J lost 9 bases, and 12 bases lay in between. Germline values: CDR1 LGHNA, CDR2 YSLEER. The CDR3 contains 13 residues. CDR3 sequence: CASSQLTRSEQFF. Written as DNA, the CDR3 is TGCGCCAGCAGCCAGCTGACTAGGTCTGAGCAGTTCTTC.

This sequence joins TRBV7-2 and TRBJ2-6; D ambiguous. V lost 1 base and J lost 0, with 7 bases in between. The CDR3 is 16 residues long. Germline-derived CDR1 and CDR2 are SGHTA and FQGNSA. DNA for the CDR3: TGTGCCAGCAGCTTAGTGGGTTTCTCTGGGGCCAACGTCCTGACTTTC. Residues: CASSLVGFSGANVLTF.

The table lists this clonotype with a few counts. The rearrangement joins TRBV6-6 to TRBJ2-1; D is undetermined. The CDR3 consists of 13 residues. V shed 6 bases and J shed 5 bases, with 11 bases lying between them. In germline, CDR1 is MNHNY, CDR2 SVGAGI (reference sequence). The CDR3 protein is CASSRLIDNEQFF. CDR3 bases: TGTGCCAGCAGCCGACTTATAGACAATGAGCAGTTCTTC.

The V and J genes are TRBV12-3 or TRBV12-4 and TRBJ2-3; D is ambiguous. The CDR3 contains 13 residues. Trimming left V 5 bases short and J 2 bases short, with 8 bases between. The CDR3 region has the DNA TGTGCCAGCAGTCAACAGAACACAGATACGCAGTATTTT. Its translation: CASSQQNTDTQYF.

The chain employs TRBV10-3 and TRBJ2-1, with D perhaps TRBD1 (7 bases). CDR1 is ENHRY, CDR2 SYGVKD, per germline. This CDR3 comprises 17 residues. The ends were cut back, 2 bases at V and 6 bases at J, with 20 bases in the middle. The CDR3 sequence: CAISEPSGGRGSNEQFF. The CDR3 region has the DNA TGTGCCATCAGTGAGCCCTCAGGGGGGAGAGGATCCAATGAGCAGTTCTTC.

This clonotype was seen ten or more times. In DNA, the CDR3 is TGTGCCAGCAGCCCCCGGGCAGGGAACCCCAACTATGGCTACACCTTC. It codes for CASSPRAGNPNYGYTF. The rearrangement uses TRBV7-2 and TRBJ1-2, with D possibly being TRBD1 (5 bases). Germline CDR1 reads SGHTA; CDR2 reads FQGNSA. This CDR3 is built from 16 residues. The V end lost 5 bases, the J end lost 2 bases, and 18 bases lay between the germline ends.

This clonotype has just a few counts. The chain uses TRBV7-2 and TRBJ2-1, with D perhaps matching TRBD2 (5 bases). Looked up from germline, CDR1 is SGHTA and CDR2 is FQGNSA. The V end was cut by 5 bases, the J end by 0 bases, with 14 bases between. There are 16 residues in the CDR3. CDR3 DNA: TGTGCCAGCAGCCAGGAGGTGGGAAGCTCCTACAATGAGCAGTTCTTC. Translating it yields CASSQEVGSSYNEQFF.

This rearrangement joins TRBV7-2 to TRBJ2-3; D not certain. Trimming cost V 5 bases and J 4 bases, with 13 bases left between them. Germline CDR1 SGHTA, CDR2 FQGNSA. CDR3 length: 14 amino acids. CDR3 sequence (DNA): TGTGCCAGCAGCCTAGGGATTACCGCAGATACGCAGTATTTT. It yields the protein CASSLGITADTQYF.

The chain recombines TRBV6-5 with TRBJ2-6; D is ambiguous. Trimming took off 8 bases at V and 0 bases at J, with 8 bases between the two ends. This CDR3 is 14 amino acids long. The germline V gene encodes CDR1 MNHEY and CDR2 SVGAGI. This CDR3 reads CASAVSSGANVLTF. The CDR3 region has the DNA TGTGCCAGCGCGGTGAGCTCTGGGGCCAACGTCCTGACTTTC.

The rearrangement uses TRBV29-1 and TRBJ1-2; 9 bases fit TRBD1. V lost 6 bases and J lost 4; bases outside the gene matches: 15. The CDR3 has 16 residues. Germline V gives CDR1 SQVTM, CDR2 ANQGSEA. The CDR3 nucleotides read TGCAGCGTCCTTCTGCCAGGGGACAGGGAGAGCTATGGCTACACCTTC. It specifies CSVLLPGDRESYGYTF.

This clonotype was picked up many times. The V call is TRBV20-1, the J call TRBJ2-7; the match to TRBD2 covers 13 bases. After removal of 1 base from V and 6 bases from J, the junction contained 3 bases not matched to a gene. CDR1 DFQATT and CDR2 SNEGSKA come from the germline V gene (reference sequence). The CDR3 spans 14 residues. The CDR3 protein is CSARARLAGGEQYF. CDR3 DNA sequence: TGCAGTGCTAGAGCCCGACTAGCGGGAGGCGAGCAGTACTTC.

In this sample, this clonotype turned up a few times. This chain joins TRBV7-8 and TRBJ1-1, with D possibly being TRBD1 (6 bases). Trimming removed 5 bases from V and 3 bases from J, with 16 bases in between. Germline assignment: CDR1 SGHVS and CDR2 FQNEAQ. This CDR3 comprises 15 residues. CDR3 nucleotide sequence: TGTGCCAGCAGCCCCTTTCAGGGGACCCACACTGAAGCTTTCTTT. Protein sequence: CASSPFQGTHTEAFF.